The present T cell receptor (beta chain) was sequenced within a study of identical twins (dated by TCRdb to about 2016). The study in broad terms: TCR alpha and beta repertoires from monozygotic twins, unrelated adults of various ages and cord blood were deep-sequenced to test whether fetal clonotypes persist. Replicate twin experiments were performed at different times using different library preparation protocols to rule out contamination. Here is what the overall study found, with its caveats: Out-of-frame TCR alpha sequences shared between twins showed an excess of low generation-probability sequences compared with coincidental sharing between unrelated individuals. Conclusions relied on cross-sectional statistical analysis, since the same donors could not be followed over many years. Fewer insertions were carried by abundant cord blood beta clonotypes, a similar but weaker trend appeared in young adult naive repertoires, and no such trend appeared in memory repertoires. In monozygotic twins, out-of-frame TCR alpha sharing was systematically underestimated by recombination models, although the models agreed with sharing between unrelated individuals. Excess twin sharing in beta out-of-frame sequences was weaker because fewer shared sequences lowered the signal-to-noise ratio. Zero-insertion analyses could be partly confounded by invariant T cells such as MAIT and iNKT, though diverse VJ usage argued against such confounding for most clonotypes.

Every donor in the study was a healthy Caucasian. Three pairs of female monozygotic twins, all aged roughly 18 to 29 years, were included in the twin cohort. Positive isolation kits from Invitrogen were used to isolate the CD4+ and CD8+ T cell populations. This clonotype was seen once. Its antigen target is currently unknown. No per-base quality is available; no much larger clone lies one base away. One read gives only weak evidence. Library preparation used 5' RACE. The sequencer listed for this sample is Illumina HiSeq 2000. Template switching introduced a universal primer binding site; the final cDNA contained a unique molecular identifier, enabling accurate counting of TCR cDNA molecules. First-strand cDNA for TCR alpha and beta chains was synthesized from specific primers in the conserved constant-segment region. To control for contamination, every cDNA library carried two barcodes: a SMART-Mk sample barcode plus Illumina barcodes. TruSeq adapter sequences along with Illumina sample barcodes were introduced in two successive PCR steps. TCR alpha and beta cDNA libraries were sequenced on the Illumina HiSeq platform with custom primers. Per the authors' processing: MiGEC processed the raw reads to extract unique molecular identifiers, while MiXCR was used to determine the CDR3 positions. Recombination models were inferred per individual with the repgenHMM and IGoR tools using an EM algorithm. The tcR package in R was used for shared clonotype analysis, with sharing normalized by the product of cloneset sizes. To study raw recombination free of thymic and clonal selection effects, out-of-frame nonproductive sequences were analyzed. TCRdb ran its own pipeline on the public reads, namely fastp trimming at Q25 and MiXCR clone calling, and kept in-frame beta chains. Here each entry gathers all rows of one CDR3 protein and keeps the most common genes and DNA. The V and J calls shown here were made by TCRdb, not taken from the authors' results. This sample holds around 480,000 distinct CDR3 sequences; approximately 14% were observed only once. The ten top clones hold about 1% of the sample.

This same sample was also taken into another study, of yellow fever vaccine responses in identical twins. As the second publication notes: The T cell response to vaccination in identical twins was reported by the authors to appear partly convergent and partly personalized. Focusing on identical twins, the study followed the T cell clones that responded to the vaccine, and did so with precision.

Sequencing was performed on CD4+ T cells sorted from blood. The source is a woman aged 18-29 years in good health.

The CDR3 amino acid sequence is: CSARPSGRSSYEQYF. The DNA is TGCAGTGCCCGTCCTAGCGGGAGGAGCTCCTACGAGCAGTACTTC. The V gene is TRBV20-1 and the J gene is TRBJ2-7; 11 junctional bases match TRBD2. V is trimmed back by 6 bases and J by 0 bases, and the junction contains 7 bases that no gene match accounts for. From a lookup of the germline V gene (reference sequence), CDR1 and CDR2 are DFQATT and SNEGSKA. The CDR3 holds 15 amino acids from the cysteine to the phenylalanine. The DNA shown is the 45-base CDR3, in frame from base 1.